The 5 T cell receptor beta chains given below trace back to one sample, sequenced in a study of T cell responses to AZD1222 COVID-19 vaccine. Using immunoSEQ multiplex PCR, the repertoire was profiled, and TCRdb retains in-frame clones only, with some absent. The table records around 64,000 clones, 83% of them present only once. Source: peripheral blood, taken 28 days after the second AZD1222 dose. These receptors came from an adult who received the AZD1222 COVID-19 vaccine.

The V and J genes are TRBV27 and TRBJ1-5; TRBD1 aligns across 7 bases. V was pared by 6 bases and J by 5 bases, with 10 bases of the junction left unmatched. Germline V CDR1 and CDR2: MNHEY, SMNVEV (reference sequence). The CDR3 runs 15 residues. The CDR3 coding sequence is TGTGCCAGCAGCTTACGACAGGGAAACGATCAGCCCCAGCATTTT. This codes for CASSLRQGNDQPQHF.

V usage is TRBV14 and J usage is TRBJ2-3; the D is unclear. V lost 0 bases, J lost 3 bases, and 7 bases lay in between. Germline V gene lookup returns CDR1 SGHDN and CDR2 FVKESK. The CDR3 has 14 residues. CDR3 DNA: TGTGCCAGCAGCCAAGAACGGTGGACAGATACGCAGTATTTT. Translated: CASSQERWTDTQYF. Drawing the rest from reference TRBV14 and TRBJ2-3, the complete variable domain is EAGVTQFPSHSVIEKGQTVTLRCDPISGHDNLYWYRRVMGKEIKFLLHFVKESKQDESGMPNNRFLAERTGGTYSTLKVQPAELEDSGVYFCASSQERWTDTQYFGPGTRLTVL.

This rearrangement joins TRBV27 to TRBJ2-2; TRBD1 agrees at 11 bases. The junction had 6 bases not matched to a gene; V was cut back by 6 bases and J by 0 bases. The CDR3 runs 17 residues. Germline V CDR1 and CDR2: MNHEY, SMNVEV (reference sequence). CDR3: CASSGTGGDTNTGELFF. The DNA of the CDR3 is TGTGCCAGCAGCGGGACAGGGGGTGATACGAACACCGGGGAGCTGTTTTTT.

This clone has a single count. The rearrangement joins TRBV28 to TRBJ1-2; D uncertain. Deletions cut 7 bases from V and 4 bases from J, with 16 bases between. Per the germline V gene, CDR1 is MDHEN and CDR2 is SYDVKM. The CDR3 sequence is 14 residues long. The chain's CDR3 is CASNFQDSSYGYTF. CDR3 DNA sequence: TGTGCCAGCAACTTTCAAGATTCCTCCTATGGCTACACCTTC.

The chain combines TRBV2 with TRBJ1-2; D may be TRBD1 (6 bases). Germline loops: CDR1 SNHLY, CDR2 FYNNEI. This CDR3 region has 16 residues. Trimming left V 3 bases short and J 0 bases short, with 14 bases between. The CDR3 nucleotides read TGTGCCAGCAGTGAGTTAAGACAGGTCTCTAACTATGGCTACACCTTC. Its protein is CASSELRQVSNYGYTF.